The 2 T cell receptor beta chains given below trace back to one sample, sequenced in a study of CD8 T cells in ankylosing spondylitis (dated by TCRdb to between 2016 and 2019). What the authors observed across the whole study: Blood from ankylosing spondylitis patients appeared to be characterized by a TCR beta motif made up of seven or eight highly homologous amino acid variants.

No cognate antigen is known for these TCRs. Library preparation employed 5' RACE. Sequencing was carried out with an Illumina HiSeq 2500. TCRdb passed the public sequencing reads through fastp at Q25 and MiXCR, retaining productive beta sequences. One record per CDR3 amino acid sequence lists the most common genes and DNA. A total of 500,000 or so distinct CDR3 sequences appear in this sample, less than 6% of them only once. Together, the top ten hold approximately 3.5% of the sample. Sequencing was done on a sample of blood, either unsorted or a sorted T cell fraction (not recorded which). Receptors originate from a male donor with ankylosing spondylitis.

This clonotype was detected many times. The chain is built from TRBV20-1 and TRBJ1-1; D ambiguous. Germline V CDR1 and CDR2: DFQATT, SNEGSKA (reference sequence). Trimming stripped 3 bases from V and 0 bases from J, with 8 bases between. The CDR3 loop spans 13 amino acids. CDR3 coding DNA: TGCAGTGCTAGTAAGCTGATGAACACTGAAGCTTTCTTT. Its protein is CSASKLMNTEAFF.

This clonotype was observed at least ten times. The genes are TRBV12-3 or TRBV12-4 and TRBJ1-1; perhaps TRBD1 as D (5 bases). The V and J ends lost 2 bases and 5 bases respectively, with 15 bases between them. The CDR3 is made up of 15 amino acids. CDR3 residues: CASSLLPGASTEAFF. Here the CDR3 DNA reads TGTGCCAGCAGTTTATTACCCGGGGCGTCAACTGAAGCTTTCTTT.